Shown below are 5 T cell receptor beta chains from a single sample sequenced in a study of shared clonotypes between healthy human individuals. Profiling relied on immunoSEQ multiplex PCR, and the TCRdb table lists in-frame clones only, not all of them. Among around 1 million clones listed, about three quarters were seen once. Sequencing used memory CD4+ T cells sorted from blood. Stated subset: CD45RA-negative fraction. The source of these receptors is a man younger than 30 in good health.

The chain joins TRBV30 to TRBJ1-3; D is possibly TRBD1 (5 bases). V lost 3 bases, J lost 11 bases, and 14 bases lay in between. The CDR3 has 12 amino acids. Germline loops: CDR1 GTSNPN, CDR2 SVGIG (reference sequence). The CDR3 coding sequence is TGTGCCTGGAGCGGGGACGGCCCGGCCATATATTTT. This gives the protein CAWSGDGPAIYF.

The chain carries TRBV6-5 and TRBJ2-7, with 8 nucleotides matching TRBD1. Germline V lookup: CDR1 MNHEY, CDR2 SVGAGI. J was trimmed by 2 bases and V by 6 bases; bases with no gene match: 9. The CDR3 covers 15 residues. In nucleotides, the CDR3 is TGTGCCAGCAGAGCAGGGACAGGAGGGACCTACGAGCAGTACTTC. Translating it yields CASRAGTGGTYEQYF.

CDR3 loop: CASSPRTGGGNTIYF. DNA of the CDR3: TGTGCCAGCTCACCGCGGACAGGGGGAGGAAACACCATATATTTT. V and J are TRBV18 and TRBJ1-3; the match to TRBD1 covers 10 bases. CDR1 and CDR2 (germline): KGHSH, LQKENI. Trimming cost V 3 bases and J 4 bases; bases outside gene matches: 3. The CDR3 spans 15 residues.

The chain links TRBV28 to TRBJ1-4; D possibly corresponds to TRBD1 (6 bases). V gave up 4 bases and J gave up 6 bases, with 15 bases separating them. The CDR3 consists of 15 residues. Germline V lookup: CDR1 MDHEN, CDR2 SYDVKM. This CDR3 is CASSWDDRRHEKLFF. The CDR3 DNA is TGTGCCAGCAGTTGGGACGACAGGAGGCATGAAAAACTGTTTTTT.

V is TRBV5-1 and J is TRBJ2-7, with 10 nucleotides matching TRBD1. The CDR3 has 16 amino acids. The V gene's germline CDR1 is SGHRS and CDR2 YFSETQ. V lost 1 base to trimming and J lost 6 bases; unmatched junction nucleotides: 10. The CDR3 here is CASSLRTSGQGTEQYF. The CDR3 DNA follows: TGCGCCAGCAGCTTGCGTACCTCGGGACAGGGGACCGAGCAGTACTTC.